This T cell receptor beta chain is drawn from a study of blood T cell repertoires in COVID-19 (dated by TCRdb to the early 2020s). Broadly, across the study: Samples covering the acute and convalescent phases of COVID-19 were provided by collaborators in the United States, Italy and Spain. The prospective study material was composed of cDNA or gDNA derived from T cells, B-cell-depleted T cells, or PBMCs. Deeply sampled blood TCRbeta repertoires from subjects exposed to, actively infected with, or recovered from COVID-19 were included in the dataset. The samples were drawn from two sources: the first 160 participants of the ongoing ImmuneRACE study, and about 1,300 subjects contributed by 6 global collaborators. Where available, HLA class I and class II types were obtained from metadata supplied by the sample provider rather than from assay-based typing. Nearly every sample came with metadata listing a de-identified subject ID, COVID-19 status, age in years and sex. The repertoires were released in a freely available public database intended as a resource for research on the immune response to SARS-CoV-2. General findings and caveats noted by the study authors: How much clinical and demographic metadata was included differed by source and by participant, and the metadata was provided uncurated.

V gives up 7 bases and J gives up 11 bases, and the segment between their germline ends measures 22 bases. Inclusive of the bounding cysteine and phenylalanine, the CDR3 is 15 residues long. The entry retains the CDR3 DNA only, 45 bases that are in frame from base 1. CDR1 SGHRS and CDR2 YFSETQ are derived from the germline V gene. TCRbeta CDR3 regions were amplified from genomic DNA using the immunoSEQ Assay, a bias-controlled multiplex PCR. The study's own analysis went as follows. Nucleated cell counts per sample were estimated from amplification of reference gene primers within the assay. To quantify the absolute abundance of each unique TCRbeta CDR3 rearrangement, sequence reads were collapsed and filtered. Productive Simpson clonality was computed per sample as the square root of Simpson's diversity index over productive rearrangements. TCRdb took this table from immuneACCESS and kept in-frame rearrangements with V and J called. Such tables lack part of the clones; where checked against another copy, unresolved V genes explain under half of the gap, and the rest is unexplained. From that table come the V and J calls and clone size; the DNA was used to work out D and trimming. Here the sample has 150,000 to 200,000 clones; roughly nine tenths occur a single time. Roughly 3.4% of the sample lies in the top ten.

Note on this clone: Its antigen remains undetermined. No base quality information exists; no much larger clone differs at one position.

Collaborating institutions collected whole blood in K2EDTA tubes following their own protocols. Collaborator samples were shipped for TCRbeta analysis as frozen whole blood, isolated PBMCs, or DNA extracted from either sample type. Sequencing was carried out using peripheral blood. The receptor comes from a man aged 65 to 79 with acute or convalescent COVID-19. The chain was built from TRBV5-1 and TRBJ1-6, with a tentative D gene TRBD1 over 5 matching bases. CDR3 sequence: CASAPSTQEGAPLHF. The DNA sequence is given as TGCGCCAGCGCGCCTTCGACCCAAGAAGGGGCACCCCTCCACTTT.